The entry below gives a single T cell receptor beta chain sequence along with its context. The antigen is not known. The data are from a study of blood T cells in healthy people across ages. Broader study findings: Comparison with aged donors showed that long-lived donors had more naive CD4+ cells and higher diversity.

The CDR3 totals 16 residues. The V and J ends lost 5 bases and 6 bases, in that order; junction bases with no gene match: 14. CDR1 is MNHEY, CDR2 SVGEGT, per germline. Combining a sample-barcoded 5' primer with a J-beta primer mix, a second PCR ran for 7 to 11 cycles. From the 5' RACE reads, TCRdb called clonotypes with MiXCR, one entry per CDR3 protein. The sample carries 850,000 to 1,000,000 distinct CDR3 sequences, around 46% recorded once. This TCR derives from a man younger than 40 in good health. Sequencing was done on a sample of blood. The rearrangement uses TRBV6-2 or TRBV6-3 and TRBJ2-3; TRBD1 agrees at 7 bases. The CDR3 region is CASSPLPRLGQDTQYF. The CDR3 nucleotides are TGTGCCAGCAGTCCCCTCCCTCGACTGGGACAGGATACGCAGTATTTT.